This TCR beta chain was sequenced in a study of CD8 T cells in Susac syndrome. Study-wide results and caveats: The authors acknowledged that their TCR sequencing and HLA analysis involved a relatively small number of individuals.

Reverse transcription of 0.5 to 1 ug RNA was performed with random hexamers. The immunoSEQ assay covered 54 Vbeta and 13 Jbeta segments for CDR3. TCRdb passed the immunoSEQ multiplex PCR reads through MiXCR, listing each CDR3 protein once. The data show fewer than 200,000 distinct CDR3 sequences, about 91% seen once. Purification of the CD8+ and CD4+ T cells relied on negative isolation, and TEMRA cells underwent FACS enrichment. Worth noting for this clonotype: Its target is not known.

Sequencing was carried out using CD4+ T cells from PBMCs. The sequence was collected from a human donor with Susac syndrome.

CDR3: CASSYSGSNEKLFF. As DNA, the CDR3 is TGTGCCAGCAGTTACTCGGGTTCGAATGAAAAACTGTTTTTT. V is TRBV6-5 and J is TRBJ1-4, with D hard to call. Germline V lookup: CDR1 MNHEY, CDR2 SVGAGI. The CDR3 is 14 residues long. Trimming removed 0 bases from V and 5 bases from J, with 7 bases in between.